Described below is a single T cell receptor beta chain sequence and its context. A quantity of about 0.45 to 1 ug RNA underwent reverse transcription using random hexamers. TCRdb independently ran MiXCR on the immunoSEQ multiplex PCR reads; one entry per CDR3 protein. This table holds more than 150,000 distinct CDR3 sequences, approximately 95% found once. This record comes from a study of CD8 T cells in Susac syndrome. The V end lost 0 bases, the J end lost 2 bases, and 11 bases lay between the germline ends. Germline lookup yields CDR1 LGHDT and CDR2 YNNKEL (reference sequence). The CDR3 spans 16 residues.

Sample: CD4+ T cells from PBMCs. This receptor was obtained from a human donor with Susac syndrome. The chain couples TRBV3-1 to TRBJ1-5; TRBD1 might be the D (6 bases). The CDR3 is CASSQDKGGGNQPQHF. In nucleotides, the CDR3 is TGTGCCAGCAGCCAAGATAAGGGGGGGGGCAATCAGCCCCAGCATTTT.